The 25 T cell receptor beta chains below come from one sample, sequenced in a study of human CD8 memory T cell subsets. UMI-labeled 5' RACE was used, and it produced the TCR beta libraries. For each CDR3 protein, TCRdb gives one entry from its re-call of the 5' RACE reads, without DNA. The sample table includes a few thousand distinct CDR3 sequences. Sequencing used CD8+ effector memory T cells (TEM) sorted from PBMCs. Subset denoted: effector memory CD8 T cells, CCR7- CD45RO+ CD95+. Receptor source: a human donor in good health.

The chain combines TRBV20-1 with TRBJ2-7; TCRdb picks TRBD2, but there is no DNA to check that call. This CDR3 has 13 residues. CDR1 is DFQATT, CDR2 SNEGSKA, per germline (reference sequence). CDR3 sequence reads: CSARGRASYEQYF.

Considering frequency, this clonotype is medium-sized (0.01 to 0.1%). This chain joins TRBV4-3 and TRBJ1-5. The CDR3 has 13 residues. Germline CDR1 and CDR2: LGHNA and YSLEER. CDR3: CASSQWRAQPQHF.

The chain couples TRBV7-9 to TRBJ2-2; TCRdb proposes TRBD1, but this gene call is untestable without DNA. CDR1 is SEHNR, CDR2 FQNEAQ, per germline (reference sequence). This CDR3 has 16 residues. The CDR3 loop reads CASSYTRQGAWRELFF.

In terms of frequency, this clonotype is medium-sized (0.01 to 0.1%). The chain links TRBV7-2 to TRBJ2-7; the D gene TCRdb calls, TRBD1, cannot be checked with no DNA. There are 15 residues in the CDR3. Germline assignment: CDR1 SGHTA and CDR2 FQGNSA. The CDR3 is CASSLAGTGFYEQYF.

This clonotype counts as medium-sized by frequency. The chain is built from TRBV6-1 and TRBJ2-7; checking the TCRdb D call of TRBD2 is not possible without DNA. CDR3 length: 14 amino acids. The germline V gene encodes CDR1 MNHNS and CDR2 SASEGT. The chain's CDR3 is CASKGLADSYEQYF.

This chain joins TRBV6-5 and TRBJ1-6. Germline CDR1 and CDR2: MNHEY and SVGAGI. This CDR3 has 14 amino acids. The CDR3 loop is CASSYPGVNSPLHF.

The chain uses TRBV6-6 and TRBJ2-7; the TCRdb call, TRBD2, lacks DNA for checking. This CDR3 comprises 15 residues. Germline lookup yields CDR1 MNHNY and CDR2 SVGAGI (reference sequence). The CDR3 sequence is CASSLDETSGYEQYF.

This clonotype is labeled medium-sized based on frequency. The rearrangement joins TRBV29-1 to TRBJ1-1; without DNA, the TCRdb call of TRBD1 cannot be checked. CDR1 is SQVTM, CDR2 ANQGSEA, per germline. The CDR3 contains 11 residues. The CDR3 spells CSVYGGAEAFF.

Measured by frequency, this clonotype is medium-sized (0.01 to 0.1%). V and J are TRBV6-1 and TRBJ2-1; the TCRdb D gene call, TRBD2, has no DNA to confirm it. The CDR3 length is 15 residues. Germline CDR1 MNHNS, CDR2 SASEGT. The CDR3 reads CASSEKGRSYNEQFF.

This clonotype is labeled medium-sized based on frequency. This sequence joins TRBV12-3 or TRBV12-4 and TRBJ2-1. This CDR3 comprises 13 residues. The CDR3 loop is CASTSSFSNEQFF.

CDR3 region: CASSYSPDRAYEQYF. The chain carries TRBV27 and TRBJ2-7; TCRdb selects TRBD1, and the lack of DNA leaves this call unchecked. This CDR3 is built from 15 residues. CDR1 and CDR2 (germline): MNHEY, SMNVEV (reference sequence).

This chain links TRBV4-3 with TRBJ2-1. CDR3 length equals 15 residues. Germline V gene lookup returns CDR1 LGHNA and CDR2 YSLEER. The CDR3 here is CASSQQTTSYNEQFF.

V usage is TRBV28 and J usage is TRBJ2-1; TCRdb's D call, TRBD2, is unchecked because there is no DNA. Germline assignment: CDR1 MDHEN and CDR2 SYDVKM. This CDR3 is 14 amino acids long. CDR3 sequence reads: CASSLSRWGNEQFF. The full variable domain, completed using reference TRBV28 and TRBJ2-1, is DVKVTQSSRYLVKRTGEKVFLECVQDMDHENMFWYRQDPGLGLRLIYFSYDVKMKEKGDIPEGYSVSREKKERFSLILESASTNQTSMYLCASSLSRWGNEQFFGPGTRLTVL.

Considering frequency, this clonotype is medium-sized. The rearrangement uses TRBV7-2 and TRBJ2-7; the D call from TCRdb, TRBD1, cannot be confirmed without DNA. This CDR3 region has 13 residues. Per the germline V gene, CDR1 is SGHTA and CDR2 is FQGNSA. The CDR3 region is CASSYRDRYEQYF.

The chain combines TRBV20-1 with TRBJ2-4; TCRdb returns TRBD2, unconfirmable since there is no DNA. The germline V gene has CDR1 DFQATT and CDR2 SNEGSKA (reference sequence). The CDR3 runs to 18 residues. CDR3 sequence reads: CSARGVGLAEVAKNIQYF.

In terms of frequency, this clonotype is medium-sized (0.01 to 0.1%). The rearrangement links TRBV7-8 to TRBJ2-7. Germline values: CDR1 SGHVS, CDR2 FQNEAQ. The CDR3 consists of 14 residues. CDR3: CASSLVRGSYEQYF.

Measured by frequency, this clonotype is medium-sized. The chain has TRBV10-1 and TRBJ2-3; the D gene TCRdb calls, TRBD1, cannot be checked with no DNA. The CDR3 is made up of 15 amino acids. Per germline, CDR1 WNHNN and CDR2 SYGVQD (reference sequence). The CDR3 loop is CASSEGRGDTDTQYF.

Judged by frequency, this clonotype is medium-sized. The J gene is TRBJ1-1, the V gene TRBV6-2 or TRBV6-3. The length of the CDR3 is 13 residues. Germline CDR1 and CDR2: MNHEY and SVGEGT. The chain's CDR3 is CASSFQENTEAFF.

This clonotype is classed as medium-sized (0.01 to 0.1%) by frequency. The V gene is TRBV7-8, the J gene TRBJ2-4. The CDR3 is 12 residues long. Germline V gene sequence: CDR1 SGHVS, CDR2 FQNEAQ. The chain's CDR3 is CASSLGNSIQYF.

This CDR3 is CSAIHTSGIGNEQFF. The chain combines TRBV20-1 with TRBJ2-1; TCRdb's D gene call, TRBD1, goes unchecked for lack of DNA. The CDR3 has 15 amino acids. Germline CDR1 reads DFQATT; CDR2 reads SNEGSKA (reference sequence).

V gene TRBV7-9 combines with J gene TRBJ2-3. This CDR3 comprises 16 residues. Germline-derived CDR1 and CDR2 are SEHNR and FQNEAQ (reference sequence). Here the CDR3 reads CASSLESFTNTDTQYF.

The chain is built from TRBV3-1 and TRBJ2-5; TCRdb picks TRBD1, but there is no DNA to check that call. In germline, CDR1 is LGHDT, CDR2 YNNKEL (reference sequence). CDR3 length: 18 amino acids. The CDR3: CASSLVSRAYIPKETQYF.

J is TRBJ2-5 and V is TRBV28; lacking DNA, the TRBD2 call made by TCRdb goes unchecked. There are 14 residues in the CDR3. The V gene's germline CDR1 is MDHEN and CDR2 SYDVKM. CDR3: CASSSGGIRETQYF. Full variable domain (outside the CDR3, taken from reference TRBV28 and TRBJ2-5): DVKVTQSSRYLVKRTGEKVFLECVQDMDHENMFWYRQDPGLGLRLIYFSYDVKMKEKGDIPEGYSVSREKKERFSLILESASTNQTSMYLCASSSGGIRETQYFGPGTRLLVL.

The chain carries TRBV20-1 and TRBJ2-3. CDR1 DFQATT and CDR2 SNEGSKA come from the germline V gene (reference sequence). This CDR3 is built from 12 residues. CDR3: CSARDLTDTQYF.

The V gene is TRBV27, the J gene TRBJ2-3; with no DNA, the TCRdb D assignment of TRBD1 cannot be verified. In germline, CDR1 is MNHEY, CDR2 SMNVEV (reference sequence). The CDR3 is made up of 14 amino acids. CDR3: CASKDGGEVDTQYF.